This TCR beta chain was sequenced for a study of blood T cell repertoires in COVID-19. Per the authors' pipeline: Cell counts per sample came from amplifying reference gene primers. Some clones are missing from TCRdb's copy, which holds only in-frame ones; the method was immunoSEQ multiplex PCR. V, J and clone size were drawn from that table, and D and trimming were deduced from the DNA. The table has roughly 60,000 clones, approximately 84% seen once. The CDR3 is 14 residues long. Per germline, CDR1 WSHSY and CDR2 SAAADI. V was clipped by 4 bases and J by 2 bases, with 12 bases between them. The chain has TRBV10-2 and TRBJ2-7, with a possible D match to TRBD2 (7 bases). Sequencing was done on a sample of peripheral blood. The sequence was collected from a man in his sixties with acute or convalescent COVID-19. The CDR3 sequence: CASSVGGGTYEQYF. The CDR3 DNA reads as TGCGCCAGCAGTGTAGGCGGGGGCACCTACGAGCAGTACTTC.